This entry features one TCR beta chain sequence. Antigen unknown. This sample stems from a study of cytomegalovirus exposure and HLA in healthy donors. Overall study: The 120 or so validation repertoires, a later analysis reported, used the same platform as the 550 to 800 first-cohort repertoires. Study observations and caveats: 150 to 200 TCR beta chains were listed as cytomegalovirus-associated. Most observed TCR sequences were rare, whereas some public TCRs were detected in many donors. First-cohort TCR clusters tended to co-occur in the approximately 120 validation repertoires, a later analysis found.

Method: immunoSEQ multiplex PCR; TCRdb's copy keeps in-frame clones and lacks some. The sample has hundreds of thousands of clones, roughly 89% seen once; the top ten hold roughly 0.83%. Germline values: CDR1 SGHRS, CDR2 YFSETQ. The CDR3 loop spans 17 amino acids. The V and J ends lost 1 base and 0 bases, in that order; junction bases with no gene match: 3. Sequencing was done on a sample of PBMCs. The chain employs TRBV5-1 and TRBJ2-3; 12 nucleotides match TRBD2. The clonotype was recovered from a woman aged 18-29 years in good health and CMV-seronegative. The CDR3 loop is CASSLRLAGGSTDTQYF. CDR3 DNA: TGCGCCAGCAGCTTGCGCCTAGCGGGGGGGAGCACAGATACGCAGTATTTT.